The sequence of this T cell receptor beta chain was determined in a study of T cell therapy after organ transplantation. Study summary: Across 2 to 6 intravenous infusions, patients got a median of 1.92 x 10^8 CMV-specific T cells.

As concerns this clone: The antigen remains undetermined.

V lost 3 bases, J lost 5 bases, and 12 bases lay in between. Germline V gene data show CDR1 as SGHRS and CDR2 as YFSETQ. CDR3 length: 14 amino acids. Whole-study results and caveats: Minimal repertoire change after therapy followed marked pretherapy expansions in nonresponders.

Profiling relied on immunoSEQ multiplex PCR, and the TCRdb table lists in-frame clones only, not all of them. The sample records under 4,000 clones, 70% to 90% being singletons. This sample's time point: 4-8 weeks after completion of therapy. This TCR came from a human patient who had received a solid organ transplant and had CMV disease. Some of the T cells might come from the graft donor. The chain carries TRBV5-1 and TRBJ2-1, with D maybe TRBD1 (6 bases). The input for sequencing was CD8+ T cells from blood, taken after autologous CMV-specific T cell therapy. The CDR3 loop reads CASSSSGHNNEQFF. CDR3 bases: TGCGCCAGCAGCTCTTCGGGACATAACAATGAGCAGTTCTTC.